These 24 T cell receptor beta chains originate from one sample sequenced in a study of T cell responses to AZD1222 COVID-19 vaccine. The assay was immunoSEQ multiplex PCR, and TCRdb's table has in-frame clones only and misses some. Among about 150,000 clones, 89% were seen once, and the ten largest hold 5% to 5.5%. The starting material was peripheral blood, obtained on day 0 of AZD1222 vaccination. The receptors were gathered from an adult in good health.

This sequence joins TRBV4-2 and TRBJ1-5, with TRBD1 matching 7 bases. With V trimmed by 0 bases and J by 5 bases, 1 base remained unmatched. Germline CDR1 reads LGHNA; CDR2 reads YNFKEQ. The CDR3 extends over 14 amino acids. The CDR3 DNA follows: TGTGCCAGCAGCCAAGACAGGGGGGATCAGCCCCAGCATTTT. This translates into CASSQDRGDQPQHF.

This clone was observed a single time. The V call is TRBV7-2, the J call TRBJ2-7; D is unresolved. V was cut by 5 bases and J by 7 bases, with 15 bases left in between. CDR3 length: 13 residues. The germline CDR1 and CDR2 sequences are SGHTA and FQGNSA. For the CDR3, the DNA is TGTGCCAGCAGCCCAGGCCGTCTGAGAGAGCAGTACTTC. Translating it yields CASSPGRLREQYF.

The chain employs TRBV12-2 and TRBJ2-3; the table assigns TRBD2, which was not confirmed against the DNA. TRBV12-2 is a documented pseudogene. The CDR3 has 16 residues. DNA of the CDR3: TGTGCAAGTCGCTTAGTGCCGGGAGAAGGGACAGATACGCAGTATTTT. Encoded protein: CASRLVPGEGTDTQYF.

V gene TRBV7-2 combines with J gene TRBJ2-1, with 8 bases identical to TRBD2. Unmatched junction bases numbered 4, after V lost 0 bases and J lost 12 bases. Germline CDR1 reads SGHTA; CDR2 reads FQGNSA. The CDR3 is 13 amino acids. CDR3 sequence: CASSLAGTRRQFF. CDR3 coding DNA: TGTGCCAGCAGCTTAGCCGGGACTAGAAGGCAGTTCTTC.

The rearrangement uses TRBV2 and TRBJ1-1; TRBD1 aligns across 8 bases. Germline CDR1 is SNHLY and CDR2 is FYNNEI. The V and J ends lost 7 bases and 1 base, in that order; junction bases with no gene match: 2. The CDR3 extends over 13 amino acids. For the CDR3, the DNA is TGTGCCAGCAAGGGGACAGGGAACACTGAAGCTTTCTTT. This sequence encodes CASKGTGNTEAFF.

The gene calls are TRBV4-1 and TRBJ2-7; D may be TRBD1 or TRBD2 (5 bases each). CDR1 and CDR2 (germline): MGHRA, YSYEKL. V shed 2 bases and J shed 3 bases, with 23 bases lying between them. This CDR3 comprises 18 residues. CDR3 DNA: TGCGCCAGCAGCCAAAAAAATCCTCCCGGGACCGGAGACTACGAGCAGTACTTC. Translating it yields CASSQKNPPGTGDYEQYF.

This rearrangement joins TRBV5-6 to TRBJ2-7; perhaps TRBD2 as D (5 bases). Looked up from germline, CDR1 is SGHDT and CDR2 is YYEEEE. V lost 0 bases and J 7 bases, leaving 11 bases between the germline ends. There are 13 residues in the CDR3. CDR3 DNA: TGTGCCAGCAGCTTGGTTCCGCCGGGGGAGCAGTACTTC. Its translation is CASSLVPPGEQYF.

The chain's CDR3 is CASSFAGTLTTDTQYF. In DNA form, the CDR3 reads TGTGCCAGCAGCTTTGCCGGGACCCTGACCACAGATACGCAGTATTTT. The V call is TRBV7-2, the J call TRBJ2-3; D could derive from TRBD1 or TRBD2 (5 bases each). V was cut by 3 bases and J by 2 bases, with 15 bases left in between. Germline V CDR1 and CDR2: SGHTA, FQGNSA. The CDR3 is made up of 16 amino acids.

CDR3 sequence reads: CASSRTGVHEQYF. The CDR3 region has the DNA TGTGCCAGCAGCCGGACAGGGGTGCACGAGCAGTACTTC. V usage is TRBV7-8 and J usage is TRBJ2-7; 9 bases align to TRBD1. After removal of 5 bases from V and 5 bases from J, the junction contained 4 bases not matched to a gene. This CDR3 region has 13 residues. The V gene's germline CDR1 is SGHVS and CDR2 FQNEAQ.

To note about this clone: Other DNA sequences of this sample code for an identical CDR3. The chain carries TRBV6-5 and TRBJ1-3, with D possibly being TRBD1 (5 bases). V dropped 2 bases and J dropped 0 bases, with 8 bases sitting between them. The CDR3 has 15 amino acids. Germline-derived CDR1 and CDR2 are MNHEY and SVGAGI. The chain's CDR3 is CASSYDSSSGNTIYF. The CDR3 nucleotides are TGTGCCAGCAGTTACGACAGTAGCTCTGGAAACACCATATATTTT.

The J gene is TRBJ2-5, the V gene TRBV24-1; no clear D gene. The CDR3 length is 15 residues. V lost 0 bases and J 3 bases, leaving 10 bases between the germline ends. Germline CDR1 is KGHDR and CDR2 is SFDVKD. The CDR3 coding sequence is TGTGCCACCAGTGATTTGGGGCCAGGAGAAGAGACCCAGTACTTC. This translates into CATSDLGPGEETQYF.

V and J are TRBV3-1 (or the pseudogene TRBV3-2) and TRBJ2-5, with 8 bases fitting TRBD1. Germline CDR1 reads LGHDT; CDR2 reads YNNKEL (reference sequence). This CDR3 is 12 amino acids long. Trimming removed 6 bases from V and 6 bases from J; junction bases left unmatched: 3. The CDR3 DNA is TGTGCCAGCAGGCGACAGGGGCAGACCCAGTACTTC. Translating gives CASRRQGQTQYF.

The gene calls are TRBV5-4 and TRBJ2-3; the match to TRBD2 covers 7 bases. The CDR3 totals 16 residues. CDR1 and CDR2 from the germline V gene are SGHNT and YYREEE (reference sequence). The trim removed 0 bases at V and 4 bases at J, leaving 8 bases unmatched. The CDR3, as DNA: TGTGCCAGCAGCTTGGGAGTCCCTAGCGGAGCAGATACGCAGTATTTT. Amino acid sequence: CASSLGVPSGADTQYF.

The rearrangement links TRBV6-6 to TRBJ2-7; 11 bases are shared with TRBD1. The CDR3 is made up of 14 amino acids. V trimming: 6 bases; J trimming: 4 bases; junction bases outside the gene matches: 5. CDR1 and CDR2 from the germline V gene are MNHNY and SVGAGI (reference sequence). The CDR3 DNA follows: TGTGCCAGCAGAGGGACAGGGGGAACTTACGAGCAGTACTTC. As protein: CASRGTGGTYEQYF.

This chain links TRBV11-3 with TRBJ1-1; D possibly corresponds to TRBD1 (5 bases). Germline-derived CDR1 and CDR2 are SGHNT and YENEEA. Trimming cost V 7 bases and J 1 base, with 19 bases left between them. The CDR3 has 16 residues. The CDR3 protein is CASNPGRGTTNTEAFF. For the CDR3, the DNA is TGTGCCAGCAACCCGGGGAGGGGCACGACGAACACTGAAGCTTTCTTT. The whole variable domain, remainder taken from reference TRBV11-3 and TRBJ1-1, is EAGVVQSPRYKIIEKKQPVAFWCNPISGHNTLYWYLQNLGQGPELLIRYENEEAVDDSQLPKDRFSAERLKGVDSTLKIQPAELGDSAVYLCASNPGRGTTNTEAFFGQGTRLTVV.

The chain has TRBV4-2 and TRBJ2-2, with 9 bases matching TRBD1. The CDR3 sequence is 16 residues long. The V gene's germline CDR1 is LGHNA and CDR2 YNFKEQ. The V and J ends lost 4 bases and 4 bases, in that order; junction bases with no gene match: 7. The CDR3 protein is CASSRPGQGFTGELFF. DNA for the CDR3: TGTGCCAGCAGCCGCCCGGGACAGGGTTTCACCGGGGAGCTGTTTTTT.

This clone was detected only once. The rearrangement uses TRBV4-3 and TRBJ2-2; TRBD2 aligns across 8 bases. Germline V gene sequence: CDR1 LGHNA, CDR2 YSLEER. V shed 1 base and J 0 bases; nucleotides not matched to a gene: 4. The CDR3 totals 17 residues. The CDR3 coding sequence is TGCGCCAGCAGCCAAGCTACTAGCGGCTCGAACACCGGGGAGCTGTTTTTT. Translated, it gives CASSQATSGSNTGELFF.

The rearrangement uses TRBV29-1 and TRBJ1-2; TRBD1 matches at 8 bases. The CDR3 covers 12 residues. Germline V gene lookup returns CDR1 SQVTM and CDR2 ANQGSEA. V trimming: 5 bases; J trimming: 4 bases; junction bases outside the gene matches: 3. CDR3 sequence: CSVSGTGYGYTF. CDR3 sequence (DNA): TGCAGCGTTTCGGGGACAGGCTATGGCTACACCTTC.

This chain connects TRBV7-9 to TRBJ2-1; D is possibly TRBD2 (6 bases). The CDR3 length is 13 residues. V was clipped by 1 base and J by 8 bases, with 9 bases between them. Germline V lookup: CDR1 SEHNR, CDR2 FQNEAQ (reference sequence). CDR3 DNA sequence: TGTGCCAGCAGCTTAGGCGGGAAAGATGAGCAGTTCTTC. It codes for CASSLGGKDEQFF.

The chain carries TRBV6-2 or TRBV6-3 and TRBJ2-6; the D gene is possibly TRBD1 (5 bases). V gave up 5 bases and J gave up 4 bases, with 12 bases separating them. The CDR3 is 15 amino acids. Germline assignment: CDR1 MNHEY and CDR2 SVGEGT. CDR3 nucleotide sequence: TGTGCCAGCAGTATGAAAGGGGCCGGGGCCAACGTCCTGACTTTC. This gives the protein CASSMKGAGANVLTF.

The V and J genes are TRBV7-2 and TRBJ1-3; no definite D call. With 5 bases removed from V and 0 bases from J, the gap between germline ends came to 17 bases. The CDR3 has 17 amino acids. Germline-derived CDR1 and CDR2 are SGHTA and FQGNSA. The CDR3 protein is CASSPLRTGSSGNTIYF. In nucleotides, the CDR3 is TGTGCCAGCAGCCCATTGAGGACGGGGAGCTCTGGAAACACCATATATTTT.

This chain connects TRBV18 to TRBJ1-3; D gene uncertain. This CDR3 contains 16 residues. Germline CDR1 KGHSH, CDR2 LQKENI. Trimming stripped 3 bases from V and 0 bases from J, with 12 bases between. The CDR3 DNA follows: TGTGCCAGCTCACCGGGCCCAGCGGGCTCTGGAAACACCATATATTTT. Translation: CASSPGPAGSGNTIYF.

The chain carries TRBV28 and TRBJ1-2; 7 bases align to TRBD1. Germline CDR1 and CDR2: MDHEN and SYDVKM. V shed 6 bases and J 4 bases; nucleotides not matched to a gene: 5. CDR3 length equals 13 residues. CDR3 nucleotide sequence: TGTGCCAGCAGACTAACAGGGGCCTATGGCTACACCTTC. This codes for CASRLTGAYGYTF.

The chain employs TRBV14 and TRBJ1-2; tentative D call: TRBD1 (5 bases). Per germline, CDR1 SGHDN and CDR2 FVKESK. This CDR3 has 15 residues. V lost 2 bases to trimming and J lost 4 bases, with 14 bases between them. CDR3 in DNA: TGTGCCAGCAGCCAATCCGGGACTGACGGCTATGGCTACACCTTC. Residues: CASSQSGTDGYGYTF.